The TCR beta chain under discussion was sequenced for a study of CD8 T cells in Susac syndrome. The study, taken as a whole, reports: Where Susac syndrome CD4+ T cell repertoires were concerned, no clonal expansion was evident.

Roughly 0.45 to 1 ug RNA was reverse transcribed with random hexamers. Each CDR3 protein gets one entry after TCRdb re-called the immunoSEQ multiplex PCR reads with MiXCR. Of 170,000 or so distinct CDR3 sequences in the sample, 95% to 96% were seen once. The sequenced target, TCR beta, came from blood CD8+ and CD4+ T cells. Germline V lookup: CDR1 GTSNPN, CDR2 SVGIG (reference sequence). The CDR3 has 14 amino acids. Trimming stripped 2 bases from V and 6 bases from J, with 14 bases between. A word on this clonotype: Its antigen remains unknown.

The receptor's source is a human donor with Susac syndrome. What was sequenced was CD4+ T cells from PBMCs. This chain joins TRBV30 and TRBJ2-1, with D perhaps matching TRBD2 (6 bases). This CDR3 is CAWSPPPGSNEQFF. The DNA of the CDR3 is TGTGCCTGGAGTCCACCCCCCGGGAGCAATGAGCAGTTCTTC.